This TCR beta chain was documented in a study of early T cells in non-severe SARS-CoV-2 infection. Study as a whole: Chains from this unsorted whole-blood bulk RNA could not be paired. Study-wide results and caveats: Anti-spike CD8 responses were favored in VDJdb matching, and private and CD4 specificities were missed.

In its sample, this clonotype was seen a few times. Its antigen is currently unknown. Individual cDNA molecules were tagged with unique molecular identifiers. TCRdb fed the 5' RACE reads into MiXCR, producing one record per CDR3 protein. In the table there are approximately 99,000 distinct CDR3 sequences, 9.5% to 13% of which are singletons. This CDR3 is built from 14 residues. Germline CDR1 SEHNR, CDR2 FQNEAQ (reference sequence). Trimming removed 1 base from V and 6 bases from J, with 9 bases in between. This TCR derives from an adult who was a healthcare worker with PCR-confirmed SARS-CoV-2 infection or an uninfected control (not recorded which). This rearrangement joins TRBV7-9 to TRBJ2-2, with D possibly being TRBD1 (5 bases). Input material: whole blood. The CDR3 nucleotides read TGTGCCAGCAGCTTAGGGGGCTCCTCCGGGGAGCTGTTTTTT. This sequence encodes CASSLGGSSGELFF. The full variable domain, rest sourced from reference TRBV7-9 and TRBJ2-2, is DTGVSQNPRHKITKRGQNVTFRCDPISEHNRLYWYRQTLGQGPEFLTYFQNEAQLEKSRLLSDRFSAERPKGSFSTLEIQRTEQGDSAMYLCASSLGGSSGELFFGEGSRLTVL.